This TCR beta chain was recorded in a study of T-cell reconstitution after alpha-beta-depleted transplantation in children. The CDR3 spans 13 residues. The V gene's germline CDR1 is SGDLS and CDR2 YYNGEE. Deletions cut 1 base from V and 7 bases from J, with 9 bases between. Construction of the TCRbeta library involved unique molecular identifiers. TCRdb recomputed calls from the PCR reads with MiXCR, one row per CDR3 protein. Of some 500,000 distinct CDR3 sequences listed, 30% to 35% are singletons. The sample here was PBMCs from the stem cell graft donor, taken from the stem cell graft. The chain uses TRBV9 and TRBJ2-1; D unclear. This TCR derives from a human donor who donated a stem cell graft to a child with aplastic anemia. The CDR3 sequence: CASSVSGVNEQFF. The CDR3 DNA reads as TGTGCCAGCAGCGTATCAGGAGTAAATGAGCAGTTCTTC.